The sequence of this T cell receptor beta chain was determined in a study of T-cell memory formation after mild COVID-19. V was cut by 4 bases and J by 1 base, with 5 bases left in between. Germline CDR1 is KGHDR and CDR2 is SFDVKD. The length of the CDR3 is 13 residues. TCRdb reprocessed the 5' RACE reads via MiXCR and lists one record per CDR3 protein. Of around 200,000 distinct CDR3 sequences in the sample, 20% to 25% were seen once. This clonotype came up a few times. Its antigen is currently unknown. The study's findings and limits: Some responding clones appeared in pre-infection memory, suggesting cross-reactive memory joined. Clones which contracted sat mainly in CM and EM if CD4+, and in EMRA if CD8+.

The V call is TRBV24-1, the J call TRBJ2-3, with D hard to call. The source is an adult woman who had mild COVID-19 (a few samples of this study predate the infection). Cell type and time point are not known. Sequencing was carried out using PBMCs or a T cell subset sorted from them (not recorded which). This CDR3 is CATSEPRTDTQYF. DNA for the CDR3: TGTGCCACCAGTGAACCCCGCACAGATACGCAGTATTTT.